This TCR beta chain was identified during a study of circulating and synovial CD4+ cells in juvenile arthritis. On this clone itself: Antigen: not known.

The study's findings and limits: Bulk blood CD4 repertoires were more diverse than these. Overlap with synovium rose as more T cells were sequenced. CPL versus bulk CD4 samples: T cell genome counts differed by at least an order of magnitude.

TCRdb's table, derived via immunoSEQ multiplex PCR, lists solely in-frame clones and lacks some. The sample lists about 3,600 clones, about four fifths seen once, with under 4% in the top ten. Germline assignment: CDR1 MDHEN and CDR2 SYDVKM. This CDR3 is built from 14 residues. V was shortened by 7 bases and J by 2 bases, with 9 bases between the two germline ends. The chain recombines TRBV28 with TRBJ2-6, with D possibly being TRBD1 (5 bases). The clonotype originates from a human donor with juvenile idiopathic arthritis. The sample was CD4+ T cells from synovial fluid. The CDR3 sequence: CASTTGAGANVLTF. CDR3 DNA: TGTGCCAGCACTACAGGAGCTGGGGCCAACGTCCTGACTTTC.